This TCR beta chain was identified in a study of shared clonotypes between healthy human individuals. Details on this clone: Its antigen remains unidentified.

Overall study results and limits: Donor scarcity curtailed the genetic and exposure-history diversity represented herein.

Method: immunoSEQ multiplex PCR; TCRdb's copy keeps in-frame clones and lacks some. The table includes about 450,000 clones, about 80% detected once. CDR1 is MDHEN and CDR2 is SYDVKM in the germline V gene. The CDR3 covers 15 residues. V gave up 5 bases and J gave up 3 bases, with 14 bases separating them. The chain couples TRBV28 to TRBJ1-5, with no clear D. Material: PBMCs. The TCR originated in a woman in her forties in good health. Some clones in this sample may be carry-over from other donors' samples. DNA of the CDR3: TGTGCCAGCAGTCCCCTGGACGGAAACAATCAGCCCCAGCATTTT. It codes for CASSPLDGNNQPQHF.